Below, 10 T cell receptor beta chains from the same sample are listed, as sequenced in a study of molecular identifiers for immune sequencing clone quantification. TCRdb re-analysed the PCR reads in MiXCR, keeping a single row per CDR3 protein. The data hold 250,000 to 350,000 distinct CDR3 sequences, with about 20% observed a single time. The specimen sequenced was naive CD8+ T cells from blood, with Jurkat cell RNA spiked in. Subset reported: FACS-sorted CD8+CD4-CCR7+CD45RA+ naive T cells. Receptor source: a human donor in good health. Some libraries in this study had Jurkat cell RNA spiked in.

A remark on this clonotype: A much bigger clone sits one base away, suggesting this may be a read error. The V gene is TRBV7-9, the J gene TRBJ2-3, with D possibly being TRBD1 or TRBD2 (6 bases each). Looked up from germline, CDR1 is SEHNR and CDR2 is FQNEAQ (reference sequence). The CDR3 has 15 amino acids. V shed 5 bases and J shed 0 bases, with 12 bases lying between them. CDR3 region: CASSTEGGSTDTQYF. CDR3 in DNA: TGTGCCAGCAGCACTGAGGGGGGAAGCACAGATACGCAGTATTTT.

This clonotype was counted ten times or more. This chain connects TRBV9 to TRBJ2-1, with D uncertain. The V end lost 0 bases, the J end lost 4 bases, and 11 bases lay between the germline ends. CDR3 size: 15 residues. Germline V gene sequence: CDR1 SGDLS, CDR2 YYNGEE. The chain's CDR3 is CASSVGGGVYNEQFF. Here the CDR3 DNA reads TGTGCCAGCAGCGTAGGTGGCGGAGTATACAATGAGCAGTTCTTC.

Concerning this clonotype itself: No conserved phenylalanine or tryptophan ends this CDR3, so it is likely a read error. The V and J genes are TRBV11-1 and TRBJ2-7; 7 bases agree with TRBD1. The V and J ends lost 5 bases and 3 bases, in that order; junction bases with no gene match: 7. CDR3 length equals 14 residues. Per the germline V gene, CDR1 is SGHAT and CDR2 is FQDESV (reference sequence). CDR3 amino acids: CASSTGDRHYEQYS. DNA for the CDR3: TGTGCCAGCAGCACCGGGGACAGACACTACGAGCAGTACTCC.

This clonotype was found many times. This sequence joins TRBV7-6 and TRBJ1-4; a weak D match, TRBD1 (5 bases). V lost 5 bases and J 7 bases, leaving 17 bases between the germline ends. In germline, CDR1 is SGHVS, CDR2 FNYEAQ. The CDR3 consists of 15 residues. CDR3: CASSRGWGVGEKLFF. The CDR3 coding sequence is TGTGCCAGCAGCAGGGGTTGGGGGGTGGGTGAAAAACTGTTTTTT.

This clonotype was seen a handful of times. The chain couples TRBV3-1 to TRBJ2-5; 10 bases align to TRBD2. V was clipped by 3 bases and J by 5 bases; unmatched bases: 9. In germline, CDR1 is LGHDT, CDR2 YNNKEL (reference sequence). The CDR3 length is 16 residues. CDR3 protein: CASSHGLAAHRETQYF. The CDR3 bases are TGTGCCAGCAGCCACGGACTAGCGGCCCATCGGGAGACCCAGTACTTC.

This clonotype was detected ten times or more. This rearrangement joins TRBV9 to TRBJ2-2; D possibly corresponds to TRBD1 (5 bases). Trimming pared 0 bases from V and 0 bases from J, leaving 6 bases between. CDR1 is SGDLS and CDR2 is YYNGEE in the germline V gene. The CDR3 loop spans 15 amino acids. Written as DNA, the CDR3 is TGTGCCAGCAGCGTAGAAGGGGCGAACACCGGGGAGCTGTTTTTT. Translating gives CASSVEGANTGELFF.

Note on this clonotype: Being one base from a much bigger clone, this may be a read error. The CDR3 spells CASSLGQSRFETQHF. CDR3 sequence (DNA): TGTGCCAGCAGCCTGGGACAGTCGAGGTTTGAGACCCAGCACTTC. The J gene is TRBJ2-5, the V gene TRBV7-2; 7 bases line up with TRBD1. Germline CDR1 SGHTA, CDR2 FQGNSA. This CDR3 has 15 amino acids.

This clonotype was detected ten times or more. J is TRBJ1-5 and V is TRBV28; D gene unclear. This CDR3 has 15 residues. Germline values: CDR1 MDHEN, CDR2 SYDVKM. V was cut by 5 bases and J by 0 bases, with 11 bases left in between. The CDR3 here is CASSPSTVSNQPQHF. Written as DNA, the CDR3 is TGTGCCAGCAGTCCATCCACGGTTAGCAATCAGCCCCAGCATTTT. Full variable domain (remainder filled in from reference TRBV28 and TRBJ1-5): DVKVTQSSRYLVKRTGEKVFLECVQDMDHENMFWYRQDPGLGLRLIYFSYDVKMKEKGDIPEGYSVSREKKERFSLILESASTNQTSMYLCASSPSTVSNQPQHFGDGTRLSIL.

Many counts were recorded for this clonotype. The gene calls are TRBV6-5 and TRBJ2-5, with unresolved D. The CDR3 is made up of 14 amino acids. Germline V gene sequence: CDR1 MNHEY, CDR2 SVGAGI. The V end was cut by 6 bases, the J end by 2 bases, with 13 bases between. The CDR3 nucleotides are TGTGCCAGCAGCCCCTCCAATTCGCAAGAGACCCAGTACTTC. Protein: CASSPSNSQETQYF.

This clonotype came up many times. J is TRBJ1-1 and V is TRBV4-2, with a weak D call TRBD1 (5 bases). This CDR3 comprises 15 residues. The germline CDR1 and CDR2 sequences are LGHNA and YNFKEQ. V gave up 0 bases and J gave up 5 bases, with 13 bases separating them. CDR3 in DNA: TGTGCCAGCAGCCAAGATCGGGGGGGTGGGACTGAAGCTTTCTTT. It codes for CASSQDRGGGTEAFF.